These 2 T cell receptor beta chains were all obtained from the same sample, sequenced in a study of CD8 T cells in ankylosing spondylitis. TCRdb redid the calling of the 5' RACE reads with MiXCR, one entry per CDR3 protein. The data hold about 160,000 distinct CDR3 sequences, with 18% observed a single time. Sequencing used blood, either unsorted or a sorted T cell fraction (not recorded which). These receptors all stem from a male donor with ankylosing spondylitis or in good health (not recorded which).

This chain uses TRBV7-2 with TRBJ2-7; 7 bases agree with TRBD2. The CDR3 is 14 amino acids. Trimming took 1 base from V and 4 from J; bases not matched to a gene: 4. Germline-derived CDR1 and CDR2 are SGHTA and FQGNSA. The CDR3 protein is CASSLDAREYEQYF. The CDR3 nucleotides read TGTGCCAGCAGCTTAGACGCGCGGGAGTACGAGCAGTACTTC.

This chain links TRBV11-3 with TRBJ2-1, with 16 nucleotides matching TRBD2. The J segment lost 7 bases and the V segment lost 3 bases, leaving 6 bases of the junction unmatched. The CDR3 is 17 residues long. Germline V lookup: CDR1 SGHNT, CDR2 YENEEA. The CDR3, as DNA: TGTGCCAGCAGCTTTGAGGGACTAGCGGGAGGGGAAAATGAGCAGTTCTTC. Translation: CASSFEGLAGGENEQFF.